These T cell receptor beta chains were read from a single sample in a study of cytomegalovirus exposure and HLA in healthy donors. The repertoire was sequenced with immunoSEQ multiplex PCR; TCRdb's copy has only in-frame clones and lacks some. The table has some 290,000 clones, around 90% seen once. Sequenced: PBMCs. All receptors come from a young man in good health and CMV-seronegative. Each CDR3 is given with its conserved first and last residue. Fields, in order: V gene, D gene, J gene, clone size, CDR3 protein, CDR3 DNA. A D gene is named only where the DNA matches it firmly. Not all rows give a size; the values are once, few, many and, for expanded clones, a class.

>TRBV13|.|TRBJ2-7|many
CASRSQGRNEQYF
TGTGCCAGCCGCTCACAGGGGAGGAACGAGCAGTACTTC
>TRBV6-6|.|TRBJ2-3|.
CASGSSESTDTQYF
TGTGCCAGCGGAAGTAGCGAATCCACAGATACGCAGTATTTT
>TRBV4-1|.|TRBJ1-3|.
CASSQEPHSSGNTIYF
TGCGCCAGCAGCCAAGAACCGCACAGCTCTGGAAACACCATATATTTT
>TRBV10-3|TRBD2|TRBJ2-1|.
CAISLAGGEYNEQFF
TGTGCCATCAGTTTAGCGGGGGGGGAGTACAATGAGCAGTTCTTC
>TRBV19|.|TRBJ1-1|.
CASSIARGTEAFF
TGTGCCAGTAGTATAGCAAGGGGAACTGAAGCTTTCTTT
>TRBV19|.|TRBJ2-3|.
CASSITASTDTQYF
TGTGCCAGTAGTATTACAGCTAGCACAGATACGCAGTATTTT
>TRBV18|.|TRBJ2-2|.
CASSLVLGELFF
TGTGCCAGCTCACTAGTACTCGGGGAGCTGTTTTTT
>TRBV27|.|TRBJ2-2|.
CASSFAGPTGELFF
TGTGCCAGCAGTTTTGCGGGACCGACCGGGGAGCTGTTTTTT
>TRBV5-6|TRBD1|TRBJ1-4|.
CASSLLNRGGYEKLFF
TGTGCCAGCAGCCTACTTAACAGGGGAGGATATGAAAAACTGTTTTTT
>TRBV10-2|TRBD2|TRBJ2-3|.
CASTLAGANTDTQYF
TGCGCCAGCACCCTAGCGGGGGCTAACACAGATACGCAGTATTTT
>TRBV7-2|.|TRBJ2-1|.
CASSLDRRDEQFF
TGTGCCAGCAGCTTAGACCGCCGCGATGAGCAGTTCTTC
>TRBV6-5|.|TRBJ1-1|.
CASSYVAEAFF
TGTGCCAGCAGTTACGTAGCTGAAGCTTTCTTT
>TRBV9|TRBD1|TRBJ2-4|.
CASSAGQGGTKNIQYF
TGTGCCAGCAGCGCCGGACAGGGGGGGACCAAAAACATTCAGTACTTC
>TRBV5-1|.|TRBJ1-1|.
CASFPSGGRDTEAFF
TGCGCCAGCTTCCCTTCGGGGGGGAGGGACACTGAAGCTTTCTTT
>TRBV27|TRBD2|TRBJ2-7|.
CASSSLGGGYEQYF
TGTGCCAGCAGTTCCCTGGGCGGGGGTTACGAGCAGTACTTC
>TRBV6-5|TRBD1|TRBJ1-4|.
CASSYSRGLNEKLFF
TGTGCCAGCAGTTACTCGAGGGGGCTGAATGAAAAACTGTTTTTT
>TRBV27|TRBD1|TRBJ1-5|.
CASSLTGGDQPQHF
TGTGCCAGCAGTTTGACAGGGGGCGATCAGCCCCAGCATTTT
>TRBV4-2|.|TRBJ2-1|.
CASSAAASLNEQFF
TGTGCCAGCAGCGCGGCGGCATCCCTCAATGAGCAGTTCTTC
>TRBV18|.|TRBJ1-3|.
CASSSDILMGNTIYF
TGTGCCAGCTCATCGGACATTCTCATGGGAAACACCATATATTTT
>TRBV27|.|TRBJ2-7|.
CASSHSGQIFYEQYF
TGTGCCAGCAGTCATTCCGGACAGATTTTCTACGAGCAGTACTTC
>TRBV15|.|TRBJ2-1|.
CATFSGGNSYNEQFF
TGTGCCACCTTTAGCGGAGGGAACTCCTACAATGAGCAGTTCTTC
>TRBV6-1|TRBD1|TRBJ1-6|.
CASSEGGQGGSPLHF
TGTGCCAGCAGTGAAGGGGGACAGGGGGGTTCACCCCTCCACTTT
>TRBV11-2|TRBD1|TRBJ2-7|.
CASSLTQGYYEQYF
TGTGCCAGCAGCTTAACACAGGGGTACTACGAGCAGTACTTC
>TRBV2|.|TRBJ1-3|.
CASSEEGLLSGNTIYF
TGTGCCAGCAGTGAGGAGGGATTACTGTCTGGAAACACCATATATTTT
>TRBV6-1|.|TRBJ1-2|.
CASSEAPRGSPYGYTF
TGTGCCAGCAGTGAAGCCCCTAGGGGTAGTCCCTATGGCTACACCTTC
>TRBV7-9|.|TRBJ1-1|.
CASSFGNTEAFF
TGTGCCAGCAGCTTCGGGAACACTGAAGCTTTCTTT
>TRBV5-5|.|TRBJ1-1|once
CASSLASNTEAFF
TGTGCCAGCAGCTTGGCCAGTAACACTGAAGCTTTCTTT
>TRBV4-1|TRBD1|TRBJ1-2|once
CASSQAIRQGLHYGYTF
TGCGCCAGCAGCCAAGCGATCAGACAGGGACTTCACTATGGCTACACCTTC
>TRBV7-2|.|TRBJ1-1|.
CASSLFTGRNTEAFF
TGTGCCAGCAGCTTATTTACAGGAAGGAACACTGAAGCTTTCTTT
>TRBV5-6|.|TRBJ2-3|.
CASSFREVDTQYF
TGTGCCAGCAGCTTCCGTGAGGTAGATACGCAGTATTTT
>TRBV6-5|TRBD1|TRBJ1-6|once
CASSATGTGGSPLHF
TGTGCCAGCAGTGCCACCGGGACAGGGGGTTCACCCCTCCACTTT
>TRBV30|.|TRBJ1-2|few
CAWSSRTDRLYGYTF
TGTGCCTGGAGTAGCCGGACAGATCGACTCTATGGCTACACCTTC
>TRBV7-9|TRBD1|TRBJ1-3|.
CASSPDRVGNTIYF
TGTGCCAGCAGCCCCGACAGGGTCGGAAACACCATATATTTT
>TRBV2|.|TRBJ2-7|.
CASSEEHRERGEQYF
TGTGCCAGCAGTGAAGAGCACAGGGAAAGAGGGGAGCAGTACTTC
>TRBV19|TRBD1|TRBJ2-3|.
CASTRTGADTQYF
TGTGCCAGTACAAGGACAGGGGCCGATACGCAGTATTTT
>TRBV11-2|.|TRBJ1-6|few
CASSLDRGNGSPLHF
TGTGCCAGCAGCTTAGATCGAGGGAATGGTTCACCCCTCCACTTT
>TRBV2|.|TRBJ1-1|.
CASIGGSTEAFF
TGTGCCAGCATCGGAGGGTCAACGGAAGCTTTCTTT
>TRBV4-3|TRBD2|TRBJ2-1|.
CASSRGGLGLEEQFF
TGCGCCAGCAGCCGGGGGGGACTGGGCCTAGAGGAGCAGTTCTTC
>TRBV4-1|TRBD1|TRBJ1-2|once
CASSLDRVYGYTF
TGCGCCAGCAGCCTGGACAGGGTTTATGGCTACACCTTC
>TRBV5-5|.|TRBJ1-4|.
CASSLGGSANEKLFF
TGTGCCAGCAGCTTGGGCGGGAGTGCTAATGAAAAACTGTTTTTT
>TRBV18|.|TRBJ2-2|.
CASSGILDTGELFF
TGTGCCAGCTCCGGGATATTGGACACCGGGGAGCTGTTTTTT
>TRBV7-6|.|TRBJ1-2|.
CASSPQQGDYGYTF
TGTGCCAGCAGCCCTCAACAGGGAGACTATGGCTACACCTTC